This T cell receptor (beta chain) was captured in a study of blood T cell repertoires in COVID-19. For the study at large: Italy, Spain and the United States were the sources of the convalescent and acute COVID-19 samples. T cells, B-cell-depleted T cells, or PBMCs supplied cDNA or gDNA.

In the source study's methods: Cell counts per sample came from amplifying reference gene primers. Generated by immunoSEQ multiplex PCR, the TCRdb table keeps only in-frame clones and is missing some. V and J calls and clone size are copied from that table; D and trimming were computed from the DNA. The table lists around 250,000 clones, roughly 86% of them singletons, with about 7.1% in the top ten. Unmatched junction bases numbered 11, after V lost 6 bases and J lost 0 bases. Looked up from germline, CDR1 is LNHDA and CDR2 is SQIVND (reference sequence). The CDR3 has 17 amino acids. The TCR originated in a woman aged 70-85 years with active or convalescent COVID-19. The source material was peripheral blood. The V and J genes are TRBV19 and TRBJ1-5; the match to TRBD1 covers 7 bases. The CDR3 is CASSNQDRPYSNQPQHF. CDR3 in DNA: TGTGCCAGTAGCAACCAGGACAGGCCCTATAGCAATCAGCCCCAGCATTTT.